These T cell receptor beta chains were read from a single sample in a study of CD8 T cells in Susac syndrome. One entry per CDR3 protein results from TCRdb running MiXCR on the immunoSEQ multiplex PCR reads. The sample comprises 240,000 or so distinct CDR3 sequences, 96% of which are singletons, and around 0.093% rests with the top ten. The sample comprised CD4+ T cells from PBMCs. Receptors were obtained from a human donor with Susac syndrome. The CDR3 runs from the conserved cysteine through the conserved F or W. Each record gives: J gene, clone size, D gene, CDR3 length, V gene, CDR3 protein, CDR3 DNA. The D gene is left open where the match is weak. The size of a clone is reported for some rows only, either as once, few or many, or as a class for expanded clones.

J gene: TRBJ2-7; clone size: NA; D gene: NA; CDR3 length: 16; V gene: TRBV7-9; CDR3 protein: CASSLSPGEGTYEQYF; CDR3 DNA: TGTGCCAGCAGCTTAAGCCCAGGGGAAGGTACCTACGAGCAGTACTTC
J gene: TRBJ1-2; clone size: NA; D gene: NA; CDR3 length: 14; V gene: TRBV28; CDR3 protein: CASSEGRRLGGYTF; CDR3 DNA: TGTGCCAGCAGTGAGGGACGGCGCTTAGGAGGCTACACCTTC
J gene: TRBJ2-2; clone size: NA; D gene: NA; CDR3 length: 12; V gene: TRBV29-1; CDR3 protein: CSVYDVTGELFF; CDR3 DNA: TGCAGCGTTTATGATGTAACCGGGGAGCTGTTTTTT
J gene: TRBJ2-7; clone size: NA; D gene: TRBD1; CDR3 length: 14; V gene: TRBV7-9; CDR3 protein: CASLRDQGAGEQYF; CDR3 DNA: TGTGCCAGTCTCCGAGATCAGGGGGCCGGCGAGCAGTACTTC
J gene: TRBJ2-7; clone size: NA; D gene: NA; CDR3 length: 16; V gene: TRBV18; CDR3 protein: CASSPRRTGVSYEQYF; CDR3 DNA: TGTGCCAGCTCACCAAGGCGGACGGGTGTCTCCTACGAGCAGTACTTC
J gene: TRBJ1-2; clone size: NA; D gene: NA; CDR3 length: 13; V gene: TRBV18; CDR3 protein: CASSPRGVYGYTF; CDR3 DNA: TGTGCCAGCTCACCTCGCGGGGTCTATGGCTACACCTTC
J gene: TRBJ1-1; clone size: NA; D gene: TRBD1; CDR3 length: 12; V gene: TRBV2; CDR3 protein: CASRDRGSEAFF; CDR3 DNA: TGTGCCAGCAGGGACAGGGGATCAGAAGCTTTCTTT
J gene: TRBJ2-7; clone size: NA; D gene: TRBD1; CDR3 length: 11; V gene: TRBV30; CDR3 protein: CAWGTVYEQYF; CDR3 DNA: TGTGCCTGGGGGACAGTCTACGAGCAGTACTTC
J gene: TRBJ2-3; clone size: once; D gene: NA; CDR3 length: 17; V gene: TRBV4-2; CDR3 protein: CASSHGRGEQVSDTQYF; CDR3 DNA: TGTGCCAGCAGCCACGGGCGAGGGGAGCAGGTTTCAGATACGCAGTATTTT
J gene: TRBJ2-1; clone size: NA; D gene: NA; CDR3 length: 13; V gene: TRBV3-1; CDR3 protein: CASSQSSLDEQFF; CDR3 DNA: TGTGCCAGCAGCCAGTCTAGCTTAGATGAGCAGTTCTTC
J gene: TRBJ2-1; clone size: NA; D gene: TRBD2; CDR3 length: 15; V gene: TRBV29-1; CDR3 protein: CSVAVLAGTYNEQFF; CDR3 DNA: TGCAGCGTTGCCGTTCTAGCGGGAACTTACAATGAGCAGTTCTTC
J gene: TRBJ1-5; clone size: NA; D gene: NA; CDR3 length: 15; V gene: TRBV15; CDR3 protein: CATSGDSWGRQPQHF; CDR3 DNA: TGTGCCACCAGCGGGGATAGTTGGGGGCGCCAGCCCCAGCATTTT
J gene: TRBJ2-5; clone size: NA; D gene: NA; CDR3 length: 15; V gene: TRBV28; CDR3 protein: CASIPPVGNRETQYF; CDR3 DNA: TGTGCCAGCATTCCCCCAGTCGGTAATCGAGAGACCCAGTACTTC
J gene: TRBJ1-5; clone size: NA; D gene: TRBD1; CDR3 length: 16; V gene: TRBV12-3/TRBV12-4; CDR3 protein: CASSFRGLRRNQPQHF; CDR3 DNA: TGTGCCAGCAGTTTTAGGGGGCTACGGAGAAATCAGCCCCAGCATTTT
J gene: TRBJ2-7; clone size: NA; D gene: TRBD1; CDR3 length: 14; V gene: TRBV12-3/TRBV12-4; CDR3 protein: CTSSSGGKSYEQYF; CDR3 DNA: TGTACCAGCAGTTCAGGGGGTAAATCCTACGAGCAGTACTTC
J gene: TRBJ2-5; clone size: NA; D gene: TRBD2; CDR3 length: 16; V gene: TRBV7-8; CDR3 protein: CASRINLAGNVETQYF; CDR3 DNA: TGTGCCAGCAGAATAAATCTAGCGGGAAACGTTGAGACCCAGTACTTC
J gene: TRBJ2-7; clone size: NA; D gene: NA; CDR3 length: 13; V gene: TRBV20-1; CDR3 protein: CSARPSVSSEQYF; CDR3 DNA: TGCAGTGCTAGACCGTCAGTCAGCTCCGAGCAGTACTTC